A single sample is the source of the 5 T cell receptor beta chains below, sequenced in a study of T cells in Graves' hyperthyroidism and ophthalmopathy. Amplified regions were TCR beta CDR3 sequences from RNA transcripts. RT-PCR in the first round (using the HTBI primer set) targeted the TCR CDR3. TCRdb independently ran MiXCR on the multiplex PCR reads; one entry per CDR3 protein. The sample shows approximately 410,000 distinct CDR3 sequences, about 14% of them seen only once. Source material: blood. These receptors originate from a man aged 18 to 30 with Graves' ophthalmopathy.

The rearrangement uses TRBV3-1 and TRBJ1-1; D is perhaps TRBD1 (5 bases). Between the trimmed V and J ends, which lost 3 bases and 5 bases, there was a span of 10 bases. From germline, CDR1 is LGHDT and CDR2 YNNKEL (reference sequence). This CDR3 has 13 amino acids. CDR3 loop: CASSQTGDTEAFF. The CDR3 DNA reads TGTGCCAGCAGCCAGACGGGGGATACTGAAGCTTTCTTT.

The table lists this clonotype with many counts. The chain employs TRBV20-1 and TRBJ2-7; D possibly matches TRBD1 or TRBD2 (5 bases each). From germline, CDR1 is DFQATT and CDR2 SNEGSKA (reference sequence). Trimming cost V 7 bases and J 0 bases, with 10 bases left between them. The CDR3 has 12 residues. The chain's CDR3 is CSVGGTSYEQYF. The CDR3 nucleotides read TGCAGTGTTGGTGGGACCTCCTACGAGCAGTACTTC.

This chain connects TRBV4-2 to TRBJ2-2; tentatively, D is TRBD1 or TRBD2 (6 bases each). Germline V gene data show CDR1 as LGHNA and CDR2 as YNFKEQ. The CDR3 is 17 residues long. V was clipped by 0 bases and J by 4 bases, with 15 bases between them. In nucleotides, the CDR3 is TGTGCCAGCAGCCAAGATCATACGGGGGCGGTCACCGGGGAGCTGTTTTTT. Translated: CASSQDHTGAVTGELFF.

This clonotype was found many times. CDR3 nucleotides: TGCGCCAGCAGCTTGACCGGGACTAGCGGGAGAGATGAGCAGTTCTTC. It yields the protein CASSLTGTSGRDEQFF. The rearrangement links TRBV5-1 to TRBJ2-1; TRBD2 matches 14 bases. From germline, CDR1 is SGHRS and CDR2 YFSETQ. The trim removed 1 base at V and 8 bases at J, leaving 5 bases unmatched. CDR3 length: 16 amino acids.

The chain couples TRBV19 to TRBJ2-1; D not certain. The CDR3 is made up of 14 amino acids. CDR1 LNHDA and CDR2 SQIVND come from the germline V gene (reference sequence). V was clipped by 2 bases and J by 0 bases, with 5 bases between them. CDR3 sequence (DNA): TGTGCCAGTAGTATAAGTTCCTCCTACAATGAGCAGTTCTTC. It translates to CASSISSSYNEQFF.